This TCR beta chain derives from a study of Ad26.COV2.S vaccination and SARS-CoV-2 variants. Study at large: The study gave Ad26.COV2.S intramuscularly, once or twice 56 days apart.

Treatment described: roughly 18 received Ad26.COV2.S at low or high dose, single or two shots; about 5 received placebo; per-sample allocation not given. Collection of the samples took place on day 63 after the first injection of vaccine or placebo. Method: immunoSEQ multiplex PCR; TCRdb's copy keeps in-frame clones and lacks some. The table shows about 460,000 clones, with 80% to 90% occurring only once. V shed 5 bases and J shed 8 bases, with 13 bases lying between them. From germline, CDR1 is SGHTA and CDR2 FQGTGA. The CDR3 sequence is 13 residues long. Study findings and constraints: A substantial breadth of spike-specific CD8+ and CD4+ T cell responses after vaccination has been reported. Compared with placebo recipients, vaccine recipients had higher spike-specific TCR breadth.

Regarding this clone: Antigen unknown.

The receptor's source is a person between 18 and 60 years old who received the Ad26.COV2.S COVID-19 vaccine or a placebo. This specimen consisted of peripheral blood, obtained in a trial of Ad26.COV2.S vaccine versus placebo. This sequence joins TRBV7-3 and TRBJ2-1; a possible D gene is TRBD2 (7 bases). The CDR3 nucleotides read TGTGCCAGCAGCCGCCGCGGGGGCCATGAGCAGTTCTTC. It specifies CASSRRGGHEQFF.